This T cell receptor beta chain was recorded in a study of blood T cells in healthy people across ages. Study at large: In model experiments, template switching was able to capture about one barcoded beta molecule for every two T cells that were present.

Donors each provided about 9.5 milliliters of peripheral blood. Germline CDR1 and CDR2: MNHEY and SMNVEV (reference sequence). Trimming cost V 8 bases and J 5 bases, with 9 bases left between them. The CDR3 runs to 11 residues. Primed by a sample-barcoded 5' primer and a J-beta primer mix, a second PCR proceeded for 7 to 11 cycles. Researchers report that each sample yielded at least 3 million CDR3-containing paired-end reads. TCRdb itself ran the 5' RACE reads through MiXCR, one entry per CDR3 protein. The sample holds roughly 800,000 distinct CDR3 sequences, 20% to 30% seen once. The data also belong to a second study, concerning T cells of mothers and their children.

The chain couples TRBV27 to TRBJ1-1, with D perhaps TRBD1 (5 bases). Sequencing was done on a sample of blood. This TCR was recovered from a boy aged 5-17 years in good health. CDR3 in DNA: TGTGCCAGCGGGGCGAATACTGAAGCTTTCTTT. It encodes CASGANTEAFF.